The 4 T cell receptor beta chains reported below all come from one sample, sequenced in a study of CD8 T cells in Susac syndrome. Reverse transcription of roughly 0.45 to 1 ug RNA was performed with random hexamers. TCRdb reprocessed the immunoSEQ multiplex PCR reads with MiXCR, giving one entry per CDR3 protein. The sample contains roughly 200,000 distinct CDR3 sequences, roughly nine tenths of which appear only once. Material for sequencing was CD4+ T cells from PBMCs. These receptors originate from a human donor with Susac syndrome.

This clonotype was recorded only once. V and J are TRBV12-3 or TRBV12-4 and TRBJ1-3; D call uncertain. The length of the CDR3 is 12 residues. Trimming pared 3 bases from V and 8 bases from J, leaving 8 bases between. CDR3 amino acids: CASSLVADTIYF. The CDR3 bases are TGTGCCAGCAGTTTGGTAGCGGACACCATATATTTT.

This clonotype was detected a few times. This chain links TRBV3-1 with TRBJ1-1, with 10 bases identical to TRBD1. Per germline, CDR1 LGHDT and CDR2 YNNKEL (reference sequence). V was pared by 2 bases and J by 11 bases, with 11 bases of the junction left unmatched. The CDR3 has 15 amino acids. CDR3 nucleotides: TGTGCCAGCAGCCAAAGCGGGACAGGGGCCTTTCATGCTTTCTTT. The encoded protein is CASSQSGTGAFHAFF. Full variable domain (rest looked up from reference TRBV3-1 and TRBJ1-1): DTAVSQTPKYLVTQMGNDKSIKCEQNLGHDTMYWYKQDSKKFLKIMFSYNNKELIINETVPNRFSPKSPDKAHLNLHINSLELGDSAVYFCASSQSGTGAFHAFFGQGTRLTVV.

The chain has TRBV6-5 and TRBJ1-1; D is uncertain. CDR1 and CDR2 from the germline V gene are MNHEY and SVGAGI. V lost 0 bases, J lost 4 bases, and 15 bases lay in between. This CDR3 is built from 16 residues. The CDR3 spells CASSYSMTGLGTEAFF. The DNA of the CDR3 is TGTGCCAGCAGTTACTCGATGACGGGGTTGGGCACTGAAGCTTTCTTT.

This chain uses TRBV20-1 with TRBJ1-3; TRBD1 matches 9 bases. V was clipped by 1 base and J by 2 bases; unmatched bases: 3. This CDR3 spans 15 amino acids. Germline V CDR1 and CDR2: DFQATT, SNEGSKA (reference sequence). The CDR3 sequence is CSARVGTGTGNTIYF. The CDR3 DNA reads as TGCAGTGCTAGAGTGGGGACAGGGACTGGAAACACCATATATTTT.